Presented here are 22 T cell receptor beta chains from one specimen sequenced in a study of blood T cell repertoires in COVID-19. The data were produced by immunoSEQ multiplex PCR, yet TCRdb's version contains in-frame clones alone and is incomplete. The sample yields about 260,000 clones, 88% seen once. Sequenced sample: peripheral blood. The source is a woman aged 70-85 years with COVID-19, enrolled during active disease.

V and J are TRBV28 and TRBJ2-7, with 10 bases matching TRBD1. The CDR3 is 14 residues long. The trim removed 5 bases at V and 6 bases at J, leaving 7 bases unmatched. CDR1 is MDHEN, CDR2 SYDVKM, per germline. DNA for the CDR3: TGTGCCAGCAGTCCCGGGACAGGGGTTCGCGAGCAGTACTTC. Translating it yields CASSPGTGVREQYF.

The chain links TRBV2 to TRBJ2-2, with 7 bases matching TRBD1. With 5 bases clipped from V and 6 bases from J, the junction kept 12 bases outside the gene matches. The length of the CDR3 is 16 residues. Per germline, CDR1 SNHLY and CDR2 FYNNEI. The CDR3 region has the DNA TGTGCCAGCAGTCCACAGGGGCTGGGCAACGCCGGGGAGCTGTTTTTT. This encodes CASSPQGLGNAGELFF.

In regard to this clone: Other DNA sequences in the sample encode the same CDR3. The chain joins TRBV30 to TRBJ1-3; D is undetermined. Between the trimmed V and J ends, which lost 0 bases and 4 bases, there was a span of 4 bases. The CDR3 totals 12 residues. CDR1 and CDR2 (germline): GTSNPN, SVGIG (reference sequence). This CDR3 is CAWSVQGNTIYF. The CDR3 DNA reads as TGTGCCTGGAGTGTACAGGGAAACACCATATATTTT.

CDR3 coding DNA: TGTGCCAGTAGTATTGATCAGCGGGAGATAATTTTGGACACCGGGGAGCTGTTTTTT. Amino acid sequence: CASSIDQREIILDTGELFF. The chain recombines TRBV19 with TRBJ2-2, with TRBD2 identical over 8 bases. This CDR3 has 19 residues. Trimming removed 3 bases from V and 3 bases from J; junction bases left unmatched: 15. Germline-derived CDR1 and CDR2 are LNHDA and SQIVND (reference sequence).

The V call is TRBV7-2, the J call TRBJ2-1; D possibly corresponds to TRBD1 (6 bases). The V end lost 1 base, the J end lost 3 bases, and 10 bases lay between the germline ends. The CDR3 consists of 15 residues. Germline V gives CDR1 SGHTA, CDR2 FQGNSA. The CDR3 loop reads CASSLDEGVYNEQFF. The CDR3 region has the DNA TGTGCCAGCAGCTTAGATGAGGGGGTCTACAATGAGCAGTTCTTC.

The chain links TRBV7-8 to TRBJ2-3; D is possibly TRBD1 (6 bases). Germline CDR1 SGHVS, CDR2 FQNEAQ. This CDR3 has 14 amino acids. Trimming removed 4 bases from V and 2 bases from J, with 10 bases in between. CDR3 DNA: TGTGCCAGCAGCTCACAGGGATTCACAGATACGCAGTATTTT. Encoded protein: CASSSQGFTDTQYF.

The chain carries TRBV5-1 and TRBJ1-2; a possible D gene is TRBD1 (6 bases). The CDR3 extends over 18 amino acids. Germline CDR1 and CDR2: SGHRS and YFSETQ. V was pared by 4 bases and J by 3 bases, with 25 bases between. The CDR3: CASSQDPRGGAPHYGYTF. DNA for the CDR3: TGCGCCAGCAGCCAGGATCCACGTGGGGGGGCGCCGCACTATGGCTACACCTTC.

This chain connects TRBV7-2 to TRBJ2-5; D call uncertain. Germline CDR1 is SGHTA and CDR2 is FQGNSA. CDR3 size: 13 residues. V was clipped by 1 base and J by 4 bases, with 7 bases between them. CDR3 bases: TGTGCCAGCAGCTTAGTCTTTTCAGAGACCCAGTACTTC. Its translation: CASSLVFSETQYF.

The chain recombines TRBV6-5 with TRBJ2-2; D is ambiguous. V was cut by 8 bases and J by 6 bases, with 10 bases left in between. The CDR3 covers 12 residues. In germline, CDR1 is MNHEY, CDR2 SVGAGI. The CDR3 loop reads CASSPGAGELFF. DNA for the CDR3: TGTGCCAGCTCCCCCGGAGCCGGGGAGCTGTTTTTT.

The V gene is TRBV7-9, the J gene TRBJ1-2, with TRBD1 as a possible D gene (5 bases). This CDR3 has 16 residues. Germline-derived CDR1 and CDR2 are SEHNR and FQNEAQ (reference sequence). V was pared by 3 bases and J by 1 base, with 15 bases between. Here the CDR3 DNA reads TGTGCCAGCAGCTTCATCCAGGGCCCTCTTAACTATGGCTACACCTTC. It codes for CASSFIQGPLNYGYTF.

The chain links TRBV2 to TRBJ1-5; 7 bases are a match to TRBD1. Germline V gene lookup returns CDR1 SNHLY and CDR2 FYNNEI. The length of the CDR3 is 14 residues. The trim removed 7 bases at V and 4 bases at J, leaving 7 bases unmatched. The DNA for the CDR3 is TGTGCCAGCACCGAACAGGGGCTTAATCAGCCCCAGCATTTT. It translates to CASTEQGLNQPQHF.

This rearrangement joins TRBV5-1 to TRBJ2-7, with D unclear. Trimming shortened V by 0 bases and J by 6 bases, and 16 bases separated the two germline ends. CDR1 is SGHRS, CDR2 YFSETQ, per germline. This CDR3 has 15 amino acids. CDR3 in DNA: TGCGCCAGCAGCTTGGACGCGGCACCCCAAAGCGAGCAGTACTTC. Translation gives CASSLDAAPQSEQYF.

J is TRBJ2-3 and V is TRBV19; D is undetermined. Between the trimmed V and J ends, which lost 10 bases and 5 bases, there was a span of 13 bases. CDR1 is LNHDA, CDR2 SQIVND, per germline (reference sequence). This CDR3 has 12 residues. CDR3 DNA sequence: TGTGCCACCTCCCGCCACAAAGATACGCAGTATTTT. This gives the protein CATSRHKDTQYF.

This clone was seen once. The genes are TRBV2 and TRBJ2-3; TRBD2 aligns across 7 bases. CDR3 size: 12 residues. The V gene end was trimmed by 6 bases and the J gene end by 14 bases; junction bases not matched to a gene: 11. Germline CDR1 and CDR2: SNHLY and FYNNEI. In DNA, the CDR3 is TGTGCCAGCAGGCTGGTGGCGGGAGTCTTGTATTTT. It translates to CASRLVAGVLYF.

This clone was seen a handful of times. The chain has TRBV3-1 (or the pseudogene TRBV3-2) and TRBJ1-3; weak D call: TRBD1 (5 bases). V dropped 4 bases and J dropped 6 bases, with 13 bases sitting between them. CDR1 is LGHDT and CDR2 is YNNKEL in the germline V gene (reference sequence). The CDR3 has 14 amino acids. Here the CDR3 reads CASSPWSGANTIYF. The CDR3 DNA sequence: TGTGCCAGCAGCCCGTGGTCTGGGGCAAACACCATATATTTT.

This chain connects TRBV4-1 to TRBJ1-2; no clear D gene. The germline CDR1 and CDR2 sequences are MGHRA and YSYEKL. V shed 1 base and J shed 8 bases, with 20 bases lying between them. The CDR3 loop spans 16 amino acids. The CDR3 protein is CASSQVQASLSGGYTF. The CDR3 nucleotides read TGCGCCAGCAGCCAAGTGCAGGCCTCTTTATCTGGGGGCTACACCTTC.

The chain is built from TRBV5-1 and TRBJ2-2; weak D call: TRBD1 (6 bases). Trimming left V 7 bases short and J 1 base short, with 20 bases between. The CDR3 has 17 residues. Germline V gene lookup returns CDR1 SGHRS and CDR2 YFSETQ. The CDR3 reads CASDLILRTENTGELFF. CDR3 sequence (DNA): TGCGCCAGCGATCTCATACTCCGGACAGAGAACACCGGGGAGCTGTTTTTT.

CDR3 sequence reads: CASSFAGPTAANTGELFF. The CDR3 DNA reads as TGTGCCAGCAGCTTTGCGGGGCCGACAGCTGCGAACACCGGGGAGCTGTTTTTT. The gene calls are TRBV12-1 and TRBJ2-2; the table assigns TRBD1, which was not confirmed against the DNA. TRBV12-1 is a recognized pseudogene. This CDR3 spans 18 amino acids.

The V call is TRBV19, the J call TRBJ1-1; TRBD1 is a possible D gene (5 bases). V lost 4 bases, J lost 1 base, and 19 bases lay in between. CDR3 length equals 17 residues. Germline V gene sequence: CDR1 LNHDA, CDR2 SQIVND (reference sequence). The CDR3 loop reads CASSTTLGRGRNTEAFF. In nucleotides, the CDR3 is TGTGCCAGTAGTACCACCCTCGGTCGGGGGAGGAACACTGAAGCTTTCTTT.

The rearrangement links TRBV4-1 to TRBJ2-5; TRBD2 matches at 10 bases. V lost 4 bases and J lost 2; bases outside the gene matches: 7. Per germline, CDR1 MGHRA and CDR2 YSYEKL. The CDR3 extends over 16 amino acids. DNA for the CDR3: TGCGCCAGCAGCCCGGGACTAGCGAGAGTTCAAGAGACCCAGTACTTC. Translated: CASSPGLARVQETQYF.

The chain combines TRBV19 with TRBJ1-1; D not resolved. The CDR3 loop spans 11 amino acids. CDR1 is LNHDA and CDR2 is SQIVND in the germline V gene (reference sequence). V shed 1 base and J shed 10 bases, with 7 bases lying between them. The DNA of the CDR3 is TGTGCCAGTAGTATAGTCGAGGGAGCTTTCTTT. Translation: CASSIVEGAFF.

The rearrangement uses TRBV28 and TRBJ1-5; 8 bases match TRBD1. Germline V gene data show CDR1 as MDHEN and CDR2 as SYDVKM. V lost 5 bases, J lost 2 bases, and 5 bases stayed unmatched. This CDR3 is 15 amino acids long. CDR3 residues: CASSNRGLGNQPQHF. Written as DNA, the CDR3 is TGTGCCAGCAGTAACAGGGGGTTAGGCAATCAGCCCCAGCATTTT.